Each of the 23 T cell receptor beta chains below was sequenced from the same sample in a study of T cell responses to AZD1222 COVID-19 vaccine. Using immunoSEQ multiplex PCR, the repertoire was profiled, and TCRdb retains in-frame clones only, with some absent. Of roughly 77,000 clones listed, just over 90% are singletons. This sample comprised peripheral blood, obtained on day 0 of MenACWY control vaccination. The receptors originated from an adult in good health.

The CDR3 protein is CATLASYEQYF. CDR3 in DNA: TGTGCCACCCTAGCTTCCTACGAGCAGTACTTC. The chain carries TRBV28 and TRBJ2-7; a weak D match, TRBD2 (5 bases). This CDR3 comprises 11 residues. CDR1 and CDR2 from the germline V gene are MDHEN and SYDVKM. The V gene lost 10 bases and the J gene lost 1 base, with 8 bases spanning the gap.

The rearrangement uses TRBV10-3 and TRBJ1-2; weak D call: TRBD1 (6 bases). Trimming left V 7 bases short and J 2 bases short, with 11 bases between. Germline loops: CDR1 ENHRY, CDR2 SYGVKD. There are 13 residues in the CDR3. The CDR3 region has the DNA TGTGCCATCACGGGCGGGGGCAACTATGGCTACACCTTC. Translating gives CAITGGGNYGYTF.

The rearrangement joins TRBV11-2 to TRBJ2-1; 9 positions agree with TRBD2. The CDR3 runs to 17 residues. Germline CDR1 SGHAT, CDR2 FQNNGV. Losses at the gene ends were 1 base for V and 9 bases for J; bases not matched to a gene: 13. The CDR3 bases are TGTGCCAGCAGCTTAGTCTTTCCTCGGACTAGCGTCGGTGAGCAGTTCTTC. This sequence encodes CASSLVFPRTSVGEQFF.

This rearrangement joins TRBV7-2 to TRBJ1-3, with D possibly TRBD1 on 5 matching bases. Trimming took off 4 bases at V and 4 bases at J, with 11 bases between the two ends. The CDR3 length is 14 residues. The germline V gene encodes CDR1 SGHTA and CDR2 FQGNSA. The CDR3 DNA follows: TGTGCCAGCAGCTCCGGGGGATCAGGAAACACCATATATTTT. It is translated as CASSSGGSGNTIYF.

The chain couples TRBV6-5 to TRBJ1-4; 8 bases line up with TRBD1. The germline CDR1 and CDR2 sequences are MNHEY and SVGAGI. The V segment lost 4 bases and the J segment 8 bases; nucleotides outside the gene matches: 9. CDR3 length equals 15 residues. The chain's CDR3 is CASSSSTGVAEKLFF. The CDR3 coding sequence is TGTGCCAGCAGTTCCTCGACAGGGGTTGCAGAAAAACTGTTTTTT.

The genes are TRBV7-2 and TRBJ2-5, with 9 bases fitting TRBD2. After removal of 0 bases from V and 5 bases from J, the junction contained 4 bases not matched to a gene. The CDR3 contains 15 residues. The germline gives CDR1 SGHTA, CDR2 FQGNSA. CDR3 amino acids: CASSLAAGGWETQYF. The CDR3, as DNA: TGTGCCAGCAGCTTAGCCGCGGGGGGGTGGGAGACCCAGTACTTC.

This chain uses TRBV15 with TRBJ1-1, with no clear D. Between the trimmed V and J ends, which lost 0 bases and 4 bases, there was a span of 9 bases. CDR1 and CDR2 (germline): LNHNV, YYDKDF (reference sequence). This CDR3 spans 14 amino acids. CDR3 residues: CATSRDEVVTEAFF. The CDR3 DNA reads as TGTGCCACCAGCAGAGATGAGGTAGTCACTGAAGCTTTCTTT. Supplemented by reference TRBV15 and TRBJ1-1, the full variable domain reads DAMVIQNPRYQVTQFGKPVTLSCSQTLNHNVMYWYQQKSSQAPKLLFHYYDKDFNNEADTPDNFQSRRPNTSFCFLDIRSPGLGDTAMYLCATSRDEVVTEAFFGQGTRLTVV.

V and J are TRBV21-1 and TRBJ1-3; the table's D call, TRBD1, was not checked against the DNA. TRBV21-1 is given as a pseudogene. The CDR3 contains 16 residues. In nucleotides, the CDR3 is TGTGCCAGCAGCAAAGTGGGCCCGTTCTCTGGAAACACCATATATTTT. Protein product: CASSKVGPFSGNTIYF.

The chain carries TRBV7-2 and TRBJ1-1; D is perhaps TRBD1 (5 bases). From germline, CDR1 is SGHTA and CDR2 FQGNSA. The CDR3 is made up of 13 amino acids. V was clipped by 3 bases and J by 2 bases, with 7 bases between them. The DNA for the CDR3 is TGTGCCAGCAGCTTTCAGGGAAACACTGAAGCTTTCTTT. It codes for CASSFQGNTEAFF.

V usage is TRBV6-6 and J usage is TRBJ1-1; 9 bases match TRBD1. The CDR3 extends over 20 amino acids. CDR1 MNHNY and CDR2 SVGAGI come from the germline V gene (reference sequence). V dropped 5 bases and J dropped 3; count of bases not matched to a gene: 22. The CDR3 loop reads CASSLVKGTGTIFPYTEAFF. The CDR3 nucleotides read TGTGCCAGCAGTCTCGTGAAAGGGACAGGGACGATTTTTCCCTACACTGAAGCTTTCTTT.

The chain joins TRBV12-3 or TRBV12-4 to TRBJ1-1; no definite D call. The V gene lost 5 bases and the J gene lost 2 bases, with 9 bases spanning the gap. The CDR3 is 13 amino acids. CDR3 DNA: TGTGCCAGCAGTGTGGACGGAAACACTGAAGCTTTCTTT. As protein: CASSVDGNTEAFF.

The chain employs TRBV18 and TRBJ2-6; tentatively, D is TRBD2 (5 bases). Germline loops: CDR1 KGHSH, CDR2 LQKENI. The CDR3 runs 13 residues. The ends were cut back, 6 bases at V and 3 bases at J, with 6 bases in the middle. CDR3 residues: CASSRGGANVLTF. CDR3 coding DNA: TGTGCCAGCTCCCGGGGTGGGGCCAACGTCCTGACTTTC.

V and J are TRBV18 and TRBJ1-6; D perhaps matches TRBD1 (5 bases). This CDR3 has 13 residues. Germline V gene sequence: CDR1 KGHSH, CDR2 LQKENI. The V end was cut by 2 bases, the J end by 7 bases, with 6 bases between. In DNA, the CDR3 is TGTGCCAGCTCACCAGGGACGAATTCACCCCTCCACTTT. Its protein product is CASSPGTNSPLHF. Complete variable domain (other parts from reference TRBV18 and TRBJ1-6): NAGVMQNPRHLVRRRGQEARLRCSPMKGHSHVYWYRQLPEEGLKFMVYLQKENIIDESGMPKERFSAEFPKEGPSILRIQQVVRGDSAAYFCASSPGTNSPLHFGNGTRLTVT.

V gene TRBV14 combines with J gene TRBJ2-3, with 7 bases that match TRBD1. J gave up 0 bases and V 4 bases, and 7 bases lay outside the gene matches. The CDR3 runs 16 residues. CDR1 and CDR2 (germline): SGHDN, FVKESK. CDR3: CASSRSDRPSTDTQYF. DNA of the CDR3: TGTGCCAGCAGCCGGTCGGACAGGCCTAGCACAGATACGCAGTATTTT. Drawing the rest from reference TRBV14 and TRBJ2-3, the complete variable domain is EAGVTQFPSHSVIEKGQTVTLRCDPISGHDNLYWYRRVMGKEIKFLLHFVKESKQDESGMPNNRFLAERTGGTYSTLKVQPAELEDSGVYFCASSRSDRPSTDTQYFGPGTRLTVL.

The CDR3 region is CASSRRDYEQYF. As DNA, the CDR3 is TGTGCCAGCAGCCGAAGGGATTACGAGCAGTACTTC. The chain joins TRBV3-1 (or the pseudogene TRBV3-2) to TRBJ2-7; no clear D. The CDR3 covers 12 residues. V was shortened by 4 bases and J by 4 bases, with 8 bases between the two germline ends. Germline lookup yields CDR1 LGHDT and CDR2 YNNKEL (reference sequence).

This chain links TRBV9 with TRBJ2-3, with D possibly TRBD1 on 6 matching bases. The CDR3 is 13 amino acids. CDR1 and CDR2 (germline): SGDLS, YYNGEE. V lost 2 bases, J lost 6 bases, and 10 bases lay in between. As DNA, the CDR3 is TGTGCCAGCAGCGTTACAGGGTTGGATACGCAGTATTTT. It yields the protein CASSVTGLDTQYF.

This clone was picked up one time. This rearrangement joins TRBV7-2 to TRBJ2-6; a possible D gene is TRBD2 (5 bases). The ends were cut back, 6 bases at V and 0 bases at J, with 12 bases in the middle. Germline CDR1 is SGHTA and CDR2 is FQGNSA. There are 16 residues in the CDR3. The CDR3 sequence is CASSTDSSSGANVLTF. The DNA of the CDR3 is TGTGCCAGCAGTACGGACTCAAGCTCTGGGGCCAACGTCCTGACTTTC.

J is TRBJ1-2 and V is TRBV9; 8 bases are shared with TRBD1. V lost 3 bases, J lost 2 bases, and 9 bases stayed unmatched. Germline V gene sequence: CDR1 SGDLS, CDR2 YYNGEE. The CDR3 extends over 16 amino acids. CDR3 amino acids: CASSANRDRKNYGYTF. The CDR3, as DNA: TGTGCCAGCAGCGCGAACCGGGACAGGAAGAACTATGGCTACACCTTC.

The chain links TRBV6-1 to TRBJ1-4; no reliable D call. V lost 4 bases and J 2 bases, leaving 5 bases between the germline ends. CDR3 length: 13 amino acids. From germline, CDR1 is MNHNS and CDR2 SASEGT. CDR3 region: CASSVRTNEKLFF. CDR3 DNA sequence: TGTGCCAGCAGTGTGCGGACTAATGAAAAACTGTTTTTT.

The chain combines TRBV6-4 with TRBJ2-1; the D is unclear. The CDR3 covers 15 residues. The germline V gene encodes CDR1 MRHNA and CDR2 SNTAGT. The V gene lost 0 bases and the J gene lost 6 bases, with 12 bases spanning the gap. In DNA, the CDR3 is TGTGCCAGCAGTGACTCGGCAGGATCGGGCAATGAGCAGTTCTTC. Protein sequence: CASSDSAGSGNEQFF.

The V and J genes are TRBV15 and TRBJ1-4; D is ambiguous. The CDR3 has 13 amino acids. Germline CDR1 is LNHNV and CDR2 is YYDKDF (reference sequence). V was cut by 0 bases and J by 4 bases, with 3 bases left in between. The CDR3 bases are TGTGCCACCAGCAGAGATGTTAATGAAAAACTGTTTTTT. Protein sequence: CATSRDVNEKLFF.

This chain uses TRBV6-5 with TRBJ2-4; no clear D. Germline CDR1 is MNHEY and CDR2 is SVGAGI. The germline V and J ends were trimmed by 2 bases and 5 bases, with 10 bases remaining between them. The CDR3 runs 14 residues. The DNA of the CDR3 is TGTGCCAGCAGTTACGGGATGGACCAAAACATTCAGTACTTC. It encodes CASSYGMDQNIQYF.

The V gene is TRBV19, the J gene TRBJ2-1; 8 bases agree with TRBD1. The ends lost 1 base at V and 3 bases at J; junction bases unmatched: 8. Looked up from germline, CDR1 is LNHDA and CDR2 is SQIVND (reference sequence). The CDR3 runs to 17 residues. The DNA of the CDR3 is TGTGCCAGTAGTATAGGTGCCGGACAGGGACTCTACAATGAGCAGTTCTTC. Residues: CASSIGAGQGLYNEQFF. Based on the CDR3 plus reference TRBV19 and TRBJ2-1, the full variable domain is DGGITQSPKYLFRKEGQNVTLSCEQNLNHDAMYWYRQDPGQGLRLIYYSQIVNDFQKGDIAEGYSVSREKKESFPLTVTSAQKNPTAFYLCASSIGAGQGLYNEQFFGPGTRLTVL.